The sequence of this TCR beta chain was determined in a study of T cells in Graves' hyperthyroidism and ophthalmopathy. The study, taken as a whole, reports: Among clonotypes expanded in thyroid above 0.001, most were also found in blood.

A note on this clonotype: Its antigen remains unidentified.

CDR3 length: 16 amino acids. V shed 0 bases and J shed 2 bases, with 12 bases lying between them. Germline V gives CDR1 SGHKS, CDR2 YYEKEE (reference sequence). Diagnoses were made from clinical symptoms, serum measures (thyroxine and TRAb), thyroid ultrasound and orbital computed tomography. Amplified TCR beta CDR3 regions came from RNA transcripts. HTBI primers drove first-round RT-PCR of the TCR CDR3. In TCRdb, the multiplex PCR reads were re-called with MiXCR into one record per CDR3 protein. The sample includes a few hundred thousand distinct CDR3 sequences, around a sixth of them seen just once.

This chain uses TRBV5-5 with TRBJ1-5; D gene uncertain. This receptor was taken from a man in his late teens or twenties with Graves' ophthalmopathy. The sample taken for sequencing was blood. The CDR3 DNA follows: TGTGCCAGCAGCTTGGGACATTACTATGGCAATCAGCCCCAGCATTTT. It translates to CASSLGHYYGNQPQHF.